What follows describes a single TCR beta chain. The CDR3 runs 20 residues. Per germline, CDR1 SNHLY and CDR2 FYNNEI. With 9 bases clipped from V and 4 bases from J, the junction kept 24 bases outside the gene matches. The record originates from a study of cytomegalovirus exposure and HLA in healthy donors. The PCR was carried out with 60 Vbeta primers and 13 Jbeta primers. TCRdb's table, derived via immunoSEQ multiplex PCR, lists solely in-frame clones and lacks some. This sample yields about 160,000 clones, of which 70% to 80% are seen a single time; more than 3.5% belongs to the top ten. The source of this sequence is a man in his forties in good health and CMV-seronegative. The sequenced sample consisted of PBMCs. The chain has TRBV2 and TRBJ2-3, with TRBD2 identical over 11 bases. This CDR3 reads CARVFLAGGPNPPPADTQYF. Here the CDR3 DNA reads TGTGCCAGGGTATTTTTAGCGGGGGGGCCCAACCCCCCCCCGGCAGATACGCAGTATTTT.